Following are 18 T cell receptor beta chains from one sample sequenced in a study of identical twins. Using its own MiXCR run on the 5' RACE reads, TCRdb lists one record per CDR3 protein. The table shows just over 500,000 distinct CDR3 sequences, with 20% to 25% occurring only once. This same sample was also taken into another study, of T cells expressing NK-cell markers.

What was sequenced was CD4+ T cells sorted from blood. The receptors derive from a woman in her late teens or twenties in good health.

The chain couples TRBV11-3 to TRBJ2-3; D unclear. V lost 0 bases, J lost 5 bases, and 9 bases lay in between. Germline CDR1 and CDR2: SGHNT and YENEEA. This CDR3 is built from 14 residues. As DNA, the CDR3 is TGTGCCAGCAGCTTAGAGGCTAACAGAGATACGCAGTATTTT. This translates into CASSLEANRDTQYF.

This chain links TRBV27 with TRBJ1-1, with 7 positions matching TRBD1. The CDR3 totals 14 residues. V shed 7 bases and J 6 bases; nucleotides not matched to a gene: 11. The germline CDR1 and CDR2 sequences are MNHEY and SMNVEV (reference sequence). The CDR3 region has the DNA TGTGCCAGCATGTCCTCCGGGACAGCCTCTGAAGCTTTCTTT. Translating it yields CASMSSGTASEAFF.

In its sample, this clonotype was seen many times. The chain links TRBV10-3 to TRBJ1-1; D remains unclear. Germline V gives CDR1 ENHRY, CDR2 SYGVKD. Trimming removed 6 bases at V and 0 bases at J, with 2 bases between. This CDR3 is built from 11 residues. The CDR3 loop reads CAIRLNTEAFF. The CDR3 DNA sequence: TGTGCCATCAGGTTGAACACTGAAGCTTTCTTT.

This clonotype was detected only a few times. This sequence joins TRBV9 and TRBJ2-3; D possibly corresponds to TRBD2 (6 bases). This CDR3 has 16 residues. Germline V gene lookup returns CDR1 SGDLS and CDR2 YYNGEE. V lost 3 bases, J lost 2 bases, and 16 bases lay in between. The CDR3 DNA reads as TGTGCCAGCAGCGGCATTACCGGGAGCGACACAGATACGCAGTATTTT. Translated: CASSGITGSDTDTQYF.

This clonotype was detected only a few times. V usage is TRBV12-3 or TRBV12-4 and J usage is TRBJ1-5; D is unclear. The CDR3 contains 12 residues. V was trimmed by 8 bases and J by 3 bases, leaving 8 bases between them. The CDR3 loop reads CASRQANQPQHF. CDR3 bases: TGTGCCAGCCGTCAAGCCAATCAGCCCCAGCATTTT.

This clonotype was seen more than once but under ten times. The V gene is TRBV2, the J gene TRBJ1-1; D ambiguous. The CDR3 sequence is 13 residues long. CDR1 is SNHLY and CDR2 is FYNNEI in the germline V gene. Deletions cut 8 bases from V and 1 base from J, with 11 bases between. The CDR3 is CASLVRRNTEAFF. DNA for the CDR3: TGTGCCAGCCTCGTTAGGAGGAACACTGAAGCTTTCTTT.

This clonotype was observed many times. The chain uses TRBV12-3 or TRBV12-4 and TRBJ1-1; D is unresolved. Trimming left V 1 base short and J 0 bases short, with 3 bases between. This CDR3 is 13 amino acids long. This CDR3 reads CASSLGLNTEAFF. CDR3 sequence (DNA): TGTGCCAGCAGTTTAGGCTTGAACACTGAAGCTTTCTTT.

The V gene is TRBV9, the J gene TRBJ1-3, with D uncertain. Per the germline V gene, CDR1 is SGDLS and CDR2 is YYNGEE. Trimming shortened V by 4 bases and J by 0 bases, and 14 bases separated the two germline ends. The CDR3 spans 16 residues. CDR3 amino acids: CASSFSGGLSGNTIYF. The CDR3 coding sequence is TGTGCCAGCAGCTTTAGTGGCGGGCTCTCTGGAAACACCATATATTTT.

The rearrangement joins TRBV24-1 to TRBJ2-7; maybe TRBD1 (6 bases). The V gene's germline CDR1 is KGHDR and CDR2 SFDVKD. This CDR3 region has 13 residues. The V and J ends lost 7 bases and 3 bases respectively, with 12 bases between them. The CDR3 sequence is CATSAGRGYEQYF. Here the CDR3 DNA reads TGTGCCACCAGCGCGGGCAGGGGCTACGAGCAGTACTTC.

J is TRBJ1-1 and V is TRBV4-3; D is perhaps TRBD1 (6 bases). This CDR3 is 14 amino acids long. Germline-derived CDR1 and CDR2 are LGHNA and YSLEER. V was cut by 0 bases and J by 7 bases, with 12 bases left in between. The CDR3 DNA sequence: TGCGCCAGCAGCCAAGATTCTGGGGGGCTTGAAGCTTTCTTT. It yields the protein CASSQDSGGLEAFF.

The table lists this clonotype with many counts. This rearrangement joins TRBV5-1 to TRBJ2-7; D is undetermined. Trimming stripped 7 bases from V and 3 bases from J, with 20 bases between. CDR1 and CDR2 from the germline V gene are SGHRS and YFSETQ. This CDR3 region has 15 residues. The CDR3 loop reads CASQKAVGGDYEQYF. As DNA, the CDR3 is TGCGCCAGCCAAAAAGCAGTAGGCGGTGACTACGAGCAGTACTTC.

In its sample, this clonotype was seen once. The J gene is TRBJ2-2, the V gene TRBV14; 8 nucleotides agree with TRBD1. Germline lookup yields CDR1 SGHDN and CDR2 FVKESK. The CDR3 consists of 15 residues. J gave up 5 bases and V 3 bases, and 5 bases lay outside the gene matches. CDR3: CASSHWTGKTGELFF. Here the CDR3 DNA reads TGTGCCAGCAGCCATTGGACAGGGAAAACCGGGGAGCTGTTTTTT.

The J gene is TRBJ2-1, the V gene TRBV12-3 or TRBV12-4; D gene uncertain. V lost 6 bases to trimming and J lost 9 bases, with 12 bases between them. The CDR3 is 12 residues long. As DNA, the CDR3 is TGTGCCAGCAGCCCCCTTTTGAGTGAGCAGTTCTTC. Amino acids: CASSPLLSEQFF.

This clonotype was counted a few times. The V gene is TRBV7-9, the J gene TRBJ1-2; D might be TRBD1 (5 bases). Germline CDR1 is SEHNR and CDR2 is FQNEAQ (reference sequence). Deletions cut 8 bases from V and 6 bases from J, with 22 bases between. The CDR3 is 15 residues long. The CDR3 region is CASAREAGRMDGYTF. The CDR3 region has the DNA TGTGCCAGCGCGCGGGAGGCAGGGAGAATGGATGGCTACACCTTC.

CDR3 loop: CASGPGPYGYTF. In DNA form, the CDR3 reads TGTGCCAGCGGTCCGGGGCCCTATGGCTACACCTTC. The V and J genes are TRBV7-6 and TRBJ1-2; possible D gene TRBD1, 5 bases. Between the trimmed V and J ends, which lost 8 bases and 4 bases, there was a span of 11 bases. CDR3 size: 12 residues. Germline V lookup: CDR1 SGHVS, CDR2 FNYEAQ. The variable domain in full, with the rest retrieved from reference TRBV7-6 and TRBJ1-2, is GAGVSQSPRYKVTKRGQDVALRCDPISGHVSLYWYRQALGQGPEFLTYFNYEAQQDKSGLPNDRFSAERPEGSISTLTIQRTEQRDSAMYRCASGPGPYGYTFGSGTRLTVV.

This chain links TRBV7-8 with TRBJ1-5; perhaps TRBD1 as D (5 bases). Germline lookup yields CDR1 SGHVS and CDR2 FQNEAQ. The CDR3 length is 15 residues. V lost 6 bases to trimming and J lost 6 bases, with 18 bases between them. This chain's CDR3 is CASSVPGNRIQPQHF. The CDR3 DNA follows: TGTGCCAGCAGTGTCCCAGGGAATCGGATTCAGCCCCAGCATTTT.

The chain links TRBV6-4 to TRBJ2-2; a possible D gene is TRBD2 (5 bases). CDR3 length: 13 amino acids. The V and J ends lost 6 bases and 12 bases respectively, with 17 bases between them. Germline V gives CDR1 MRHNA, CDR2 SNTAGT. CDR3 region: CASSPETPGKLFF. CDR3 coding DNA: TGTGCCAGCAGCCCTGAAACACCGGGGAAGCTGTTTTTT.

The V call is TRBV7-2, the J call TRBJ1-4, with 9 bases matching TRBD1. CDR3 length equals 14 residues. CDR1 SGHTA and CDR2 FQGNSA come from the germline V gene. The V gene end was trimmed by 6 bases and the J gene end by 5 bases; junction bases not matched to a gene: 4. The CDR3 DNA is TGTGCCAGCAGTTGGACAGGGGTAAATGAAAAACTGTTTTTT. Translating gives CASSWTGVNEKLFF.